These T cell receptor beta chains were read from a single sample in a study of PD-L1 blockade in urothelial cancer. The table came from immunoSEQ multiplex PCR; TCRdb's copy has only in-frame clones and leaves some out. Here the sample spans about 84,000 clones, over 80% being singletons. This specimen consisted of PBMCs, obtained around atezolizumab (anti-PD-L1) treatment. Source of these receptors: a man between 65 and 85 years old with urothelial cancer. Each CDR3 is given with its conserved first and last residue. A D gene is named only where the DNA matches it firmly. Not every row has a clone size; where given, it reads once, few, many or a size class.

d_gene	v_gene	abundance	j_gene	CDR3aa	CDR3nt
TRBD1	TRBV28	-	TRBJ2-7	CASSFLSTGGGEQYF	TGTGCCAGCAGTTTCCTCTCGACAGGGGGAGGCGAGCAGTACTTC
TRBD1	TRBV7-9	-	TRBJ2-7	CASTWTGAYEQYF	TGTGCCAGCACCTGGACAGGGGCCTACGAGCAGTACTTC
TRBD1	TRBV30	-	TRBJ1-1	CAWKETGRRTEAFF	TGTGCCTGGAAAGAGACAGGGCGGCGGACTGAAGCTTTCTTT
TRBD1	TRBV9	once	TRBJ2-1	CASSPKGTGGPYNEQFF	TGTGCCAGCAGCCCCAAGGGAACAGGGGGGCCCTACAATGAGCAGTTCTTC
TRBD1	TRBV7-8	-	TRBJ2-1	CASSLSTGGYEQFF	TGTGCCAGCAGCTTATCGACAGGGGGCTATGAGCAGTTCTTC
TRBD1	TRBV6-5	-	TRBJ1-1	CASVPGGYTEAFF	TGTGCCAGCGTCCCAGGGGGATACACTGAAGCTTTCTTT
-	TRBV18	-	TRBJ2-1	CASSPPSRAHNEQFF	TGTGCCAGCTCACCACCCAGCAGGGCCCACAATGAGCAGTTCTTC
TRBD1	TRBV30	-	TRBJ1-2	CASGQAQGYTF	TGTGCCTCGGGACAGGCCCAGGGCTACACCTTC
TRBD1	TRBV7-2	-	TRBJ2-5	CASSLATGVETQYF	TGTGCCAGCAGCTTAGCGACAGGGGTAGAGACCCAGTACTTC
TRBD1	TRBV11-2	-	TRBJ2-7	CASSLGTGPSYEQYF	TGTGCCAGCAGCTTAGGGACAGGGCCCTCCTACGAGCAGTACTTC
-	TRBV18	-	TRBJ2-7	CASSPLGQNEQYF	TGTGCCAGCTCACCATTGGGACAAAACGAGCAGTACTTC
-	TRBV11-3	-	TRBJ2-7	CASSPGKGYEQYF	TGTGCCAGCAGCCCAGGGAAAGGCTACGAGCAGTACTTC
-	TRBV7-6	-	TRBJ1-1	CASSILRDNFFTEAFF	TGTGCCAGCAGCATACTCCGGGACAACTTTTTCACTGAAGCTTTCTTT
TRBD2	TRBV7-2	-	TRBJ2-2	CASSLTSGGKGELFF	TGTGCCAGCAGCTTGACTAGCGGGGGTAAAGGGGAGCTGTTTTTT
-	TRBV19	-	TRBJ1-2	CASSISGYGYTF	TGTGCCAGTAGTATCTCGGGGTATGGCTACACCTTC
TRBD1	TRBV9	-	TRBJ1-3	CASSGTGQPSGNTIYF	TGTGCCAGCAGCGGAACGGGACAGCCCTCTGGAAACACCATATATTTT
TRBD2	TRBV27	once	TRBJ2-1	CASSLWKTSGGANEQFF	TGTGCCAGCAGTTTATGGAAAACTAGCGGGGGGGCTAATGAGCAGTTCTTC
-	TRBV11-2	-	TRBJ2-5	CASSPGSQETQYF	TGTGCCAGCAGCCCCGGGTCTCAAGAGACCCAGTACTTC
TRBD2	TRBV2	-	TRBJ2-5	CASSPRLAYQETQYF	TGTGCCAGCAGTCCCCGACTAGCCTACCAAGAGACCCAGTACTTC
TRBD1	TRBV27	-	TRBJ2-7	CACAPRGHAYEQYF	TGTGCCTGCGCCCCCAGGGGGCACGCCTACGAGCAGTACTTC
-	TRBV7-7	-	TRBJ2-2	CASSMTDTGELFF	TGTGCCAGCAGCATGACAGACACCGGGGAGCTGTTTTTT
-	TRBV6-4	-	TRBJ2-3	CASSDSSGGTDTQYF	TGTGCCAGCAGTGACTCGTCAGGGGGCACAGATACGCAGTATTTT